Below are 17 T cell receptor beta chains sequenced from a single sample in a study of T cells expressing NK-cell markers (TCRdb year 2020). Receptor libraries were prepared by 5' RACE. The reads were generated on an Illumina HiSeq 2000. Once TCRdb had reprocessed the reads, it stored one entry per CDR3 protein sequence and supplied no DNA. The data table for this sample lists some 600,000 distinct CDR3 sequences. Roughly 3.5% of the sample goes to the ten largest clones. Sequencing was performed on blood T cells: a sorted CD56 or NKG2C T cell subset, CD4+ or CD8+ T cells, or bulk PBMC T cells (not recorded which). These TCRs come from a man younger than 35 in good health. Donor details come from another sample of the same person, matched by shared clones.

This chain links TRBV7-6 with TRBJ2-7; the D call of TRBD1 rests on TCRdb alone, since no DNA is present to check it. This CDR3 is built from 16 residues. Germline-derived CDR1 and CDR2 are SGHVS and FNYEAQ. The CDR3 loop reads CASSLGSQGASYEQYF.

The rearrangement links TRBV25-1 to TRBJ1-2. CDR1 is MGHDK and CDR2 is SYGVNS in the germline V gene. The CDR3 is made up of 14 amino acids. The CDR3 reads CASSPLGPLVGYTF.

The chain has TRBV5-5 and TRBJ2-1; without DNA, the TCRdb call of TRBD1 cannot be checked. CDR1 is SGHKS and CDR2 is YYEKEE in the germline V gene (reference sequence). The CDR3 length is 14 residues. Here the CDR3 reads CASSPRDQYNEQFF.

The rearrangement links TRBV20-1 to TRBJ2-7; TCRdb indicates TRBD1, and absent DNA this call remains unverified. CDR3 size: 19 residues. CDR1 is DFQATT and CDR2 is SNEGSKA in the germline V gene (reference sequence). The CDR3 is CSARDFGIGGLESSYEQYF.

The rearrangement uses TRBV6-2 or TRBV6-3 and TRBJ2-1; TCRdb proposes TRBD1, but this gene call is untestable without DNA. The CDR3 extends over 12 amino acids. Germline values: CDR1 MNHEY, CDR2 SVGEGT. The chain's CDR3 is CASSSADREGFF.

The V call is TRBV6-6, the J call TRBJ2-1. Germline V gives CDR1 MNHNY, CDR2 SVGAGI (reference sequence). The length of the CDR3 is 12 residues. The CDR3 sequence is CASSGRSNEQFF.

The rearrangement joins TRBV10-3 to TRBJ2-1; the D gene TCRdb calls, TRBD1, cannot be checked with no DNA. CDR3 length: 12 amino acids. Looked up from germline, CDR1 is ENHRY and CDR2 is SYGVKD. CDR3 in amino acids: CAATGTGGEQFF.

The gene calls are TRBV6-5 and TRBJ2-1. Per germline, CDR1 MNHEY and CDR2 SVGAGI. This CDR3 contains 12 residues. CDR3 loop: CASSYRSDEQFF.

The chain is built from TRBV3-1 and TRBJ1-1; TCRdb's assignment of TRBD1 cannot be checked, as there is no DNA. CDR1 LGHDT and CDR2 YNNKEL come from the germline V gene (reference sequence). There are 13 residues in the CDR3. CDR3 sequence reads: CASSGVSNTEAFF.

The J gene is TRBJ2-3, the V gene TRBV5-1; TCRdb's D call of TRBD2 is untestable without DNA. The CDR3 consists of 17 residues. Germline V gives CDR1 SGHRS, CDR2 YFSETQ. CDR3 sequence reads: CASSRGGVTASTDTQYF.

This chain links TRBV2 with TRBJ2-5; the D gene TCRdb calls, TRBD1, cannot be checked with no DNA. The CDR3 is 12 residues long. Germline loops: CDR1 SNHLY, CDR2 FYNNEI. The CDR3 is CAIQGIQETQYF.

The chain uses TRBV20-1 and TRBJ1-5; TCRdb's assignment of TRBD1 cannot be checked, as there is no DNA. Germline values: CDR1 DFQATT, CDR2 SNEGSKA (reference sequence). The CDR3 extends over 13 amino acids. The CDR3 loop is CSASGTPDQPQHF.

The chain couples TRBV7-2 to TRBJ2-3; TCRdb returns TRBD2, unconfirmable since there is no DNA. Per the germline V gene, CDR1 is SGHTA and CDR2 is FQGNSA. The CDR3 sequence is 14 residues long. This chain's CDR3 is CASSARGTPDTQYF.

The CDR3 region is CASSPFSGGPIEQYF. The chain carries TRBV9 and TRBJ2-7. The CDR3 covers 15 residues. Germline lookup yields CDR1 SGDLS and CDR2 YYNGEE.

This CDR3 reads CASSYRSGELFF. V is TRBV9 and J is TRBJ2-2. The CDR3 totals 12 residues. CDR1 SGDLS and CDR2 YYNGEE come from the germline V gene.

The J gene is TRBJ2-3, the V gene TRBV7-8; TCRdb gives TRBD2 as the D gene, but with no DNA this cannot be confirmed. The V gene's germline CDR1 is SGHVS and CDR2 FQNEAQ. The CDR3 covers 14 residues. The CDR3 region is CASSLSTSWDTQYF.

The chain combines TRBV15 with TRBJ2-1; TCRdb names TRBD2, which stays unverified in the absence of DNA. The CDR3 totals 13 residues. CDR1 and CDR2 (germline): LNHNV, YYDKDF (reference sequence). The CDR3 here is CATSSGTHNEQFF. The variable domain in full, with the rest retrieved from reference TRBV15 and TRBJ2-1, is DAMVIQNPRYQVTQFGKPVTLSCSQTLNHNVMYWYQQKSSQAPKLLFHYYDKDFNNEADTPDNFQSRRPNTSFCFLDIRSPGLGDTAMYLCATSSGTHNEQFFGPGTRLTVL.